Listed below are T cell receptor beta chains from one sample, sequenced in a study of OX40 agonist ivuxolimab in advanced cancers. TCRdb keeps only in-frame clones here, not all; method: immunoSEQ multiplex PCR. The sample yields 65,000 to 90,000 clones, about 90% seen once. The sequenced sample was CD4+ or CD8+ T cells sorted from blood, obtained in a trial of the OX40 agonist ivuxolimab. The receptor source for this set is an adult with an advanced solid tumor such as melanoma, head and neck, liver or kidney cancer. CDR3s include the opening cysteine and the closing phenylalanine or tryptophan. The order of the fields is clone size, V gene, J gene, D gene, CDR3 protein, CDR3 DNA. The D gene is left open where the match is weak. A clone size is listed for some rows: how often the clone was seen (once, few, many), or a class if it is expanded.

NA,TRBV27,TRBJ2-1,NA,CASSLIPPSYNEQFF,TGTGCCAGCAGTTTAATCCCCCCTTCGTACAATGAGCAGTTCTTC
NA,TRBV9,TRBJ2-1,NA,CASSPEKDRYNEQFF,TGTGCCAGCAGCCCCGAAAAGGACAGATACAATGAGCAGTTCTTC
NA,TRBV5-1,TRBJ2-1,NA,CASSSHRLSDIEQFF,TGCGCCAGCAGCTCCCATAGACTAAGCGACATTGAGCAGTTCTTC
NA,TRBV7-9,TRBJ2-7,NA,CASMLAGSHEQYF,TGTGCCAGCATGCTGGCGGGAAGCCACGAGCAGTACTTC
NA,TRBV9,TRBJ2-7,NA,CASSFFGSGEQYF,TGTGCCAGCAGCTTCTTTGGGTCGGGCGAGCAGTACTTC
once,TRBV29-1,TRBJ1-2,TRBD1,CSVVALTGVYGYTF,TGCAGCGTTGTTGCCTTAACAGGGGTCTATGGCTACACCTTC
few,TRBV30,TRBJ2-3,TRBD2,CAWSVTSGTDTQYF,TGTGCCTGGAGTGTGACTAGCGGCACAGATACGCAGTATTTT
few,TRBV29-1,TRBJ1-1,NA,CSVGANTEAFF,TGCAGCGTTGGGGCGAACACTGAAGCTTTCTTT
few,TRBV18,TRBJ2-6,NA,CASSPPKGAGANVLTF,TGTGCCAGCTCACCACCGAAAGGGGCTGGGGCCAACGTCCTGACTTTC
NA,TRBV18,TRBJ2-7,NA,CASSPQGAYEQYF,TGTGCCAGCTCACCACAGGGGGCCTACGAGCAGTACTTC
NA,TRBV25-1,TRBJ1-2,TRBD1,CASSEFGTGHYGYTF,TGTGCCAGCAGTGAATTTGGGACAGGGCACTATGGCTACACCTTC